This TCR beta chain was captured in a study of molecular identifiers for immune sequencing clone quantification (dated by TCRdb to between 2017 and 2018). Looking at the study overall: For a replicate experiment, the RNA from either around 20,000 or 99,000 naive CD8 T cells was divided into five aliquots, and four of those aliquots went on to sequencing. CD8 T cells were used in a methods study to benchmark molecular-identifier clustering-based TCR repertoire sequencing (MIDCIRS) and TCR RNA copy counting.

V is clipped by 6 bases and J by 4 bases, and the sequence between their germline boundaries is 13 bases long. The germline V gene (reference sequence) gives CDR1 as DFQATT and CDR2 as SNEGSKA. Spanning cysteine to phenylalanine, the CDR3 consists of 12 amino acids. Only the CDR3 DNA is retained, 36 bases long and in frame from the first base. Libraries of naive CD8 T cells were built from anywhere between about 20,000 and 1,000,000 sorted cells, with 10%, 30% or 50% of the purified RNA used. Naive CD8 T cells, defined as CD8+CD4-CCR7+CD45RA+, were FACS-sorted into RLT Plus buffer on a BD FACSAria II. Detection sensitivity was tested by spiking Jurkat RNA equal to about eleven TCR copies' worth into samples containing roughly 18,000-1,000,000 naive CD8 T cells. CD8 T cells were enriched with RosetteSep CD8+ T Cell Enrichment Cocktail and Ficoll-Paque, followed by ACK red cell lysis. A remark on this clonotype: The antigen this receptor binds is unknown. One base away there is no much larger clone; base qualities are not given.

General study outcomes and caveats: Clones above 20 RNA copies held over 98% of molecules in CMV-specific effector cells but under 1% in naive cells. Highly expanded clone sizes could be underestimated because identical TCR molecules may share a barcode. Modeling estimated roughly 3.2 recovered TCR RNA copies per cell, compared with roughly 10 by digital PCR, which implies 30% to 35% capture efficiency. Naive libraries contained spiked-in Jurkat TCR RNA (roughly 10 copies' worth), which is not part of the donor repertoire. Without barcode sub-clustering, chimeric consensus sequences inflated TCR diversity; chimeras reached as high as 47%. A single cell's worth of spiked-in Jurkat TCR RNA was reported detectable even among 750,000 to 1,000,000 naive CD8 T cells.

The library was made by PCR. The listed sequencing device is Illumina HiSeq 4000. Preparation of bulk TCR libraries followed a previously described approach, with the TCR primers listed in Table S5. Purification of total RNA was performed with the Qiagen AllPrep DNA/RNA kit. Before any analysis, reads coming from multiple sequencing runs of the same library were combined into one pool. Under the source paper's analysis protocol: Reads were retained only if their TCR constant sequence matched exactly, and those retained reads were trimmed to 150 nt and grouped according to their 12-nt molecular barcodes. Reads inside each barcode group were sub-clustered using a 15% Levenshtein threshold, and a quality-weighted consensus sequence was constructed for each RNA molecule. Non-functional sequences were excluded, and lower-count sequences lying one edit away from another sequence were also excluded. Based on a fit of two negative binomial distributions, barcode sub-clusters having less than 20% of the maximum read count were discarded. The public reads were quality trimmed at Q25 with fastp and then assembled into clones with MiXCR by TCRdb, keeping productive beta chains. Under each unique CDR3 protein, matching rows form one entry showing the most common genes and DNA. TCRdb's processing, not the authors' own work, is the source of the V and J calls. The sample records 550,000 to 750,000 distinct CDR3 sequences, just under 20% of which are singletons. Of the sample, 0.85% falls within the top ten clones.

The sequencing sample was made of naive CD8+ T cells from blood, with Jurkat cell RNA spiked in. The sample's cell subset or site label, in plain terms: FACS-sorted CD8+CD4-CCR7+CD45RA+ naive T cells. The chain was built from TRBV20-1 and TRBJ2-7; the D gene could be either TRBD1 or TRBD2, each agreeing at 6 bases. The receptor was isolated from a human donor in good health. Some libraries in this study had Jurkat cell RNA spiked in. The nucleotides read TGCAGTGCCAAAAAAGGGGGGTACGAGCAGTACTTC. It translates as CSAKKGGYEQYF.